Detailed here is one TCR beta chain. These data originate in a study of blood T cell repertoires in COVID-19. The overall study: Material from acute and convalescent COVID-19 was sourced from the United States, Italy and Spain. Sample material is recorded as cDNA or gDNA derived from T cells, B-cell-depleted T cells, or PBMCs.

In the source study's methods: Nucleated cell counts were estimated from reference gene primer amplification. Only in-frame clones appear in the TCRdb table, and some are missing; sequencing was by immunoSEQ multiplex PCR. The DNA was the basis for D and trimming; V, J and clone size are from that table. The sample includes about 110,000 clones, more than 75% seen only once; the top ten take 3% to 3.5%. The germline V gene encodes CDR1 SGHTA and CDR2 FQGNSA. The CDR3 spans 15 residues. V trimming: 6 bases; J trimming: 3 bases; junction bases outside the gene matches: 7. Sequenced sample: peripheral blood. V usage is TRBV7-2 and J usage is TRBJ2-7; 11 positions agree with TRBD2. This clonotype was sampled from a woman in her forties or fifties with acute or convalescent COVID-19. CDR3: CASSQTSGIVYEQYF. The CDR3 nucleotides read TGTGCCAGCAGTCAGACTAGCGGGATAGTCTACGAGCAGTACTTC.